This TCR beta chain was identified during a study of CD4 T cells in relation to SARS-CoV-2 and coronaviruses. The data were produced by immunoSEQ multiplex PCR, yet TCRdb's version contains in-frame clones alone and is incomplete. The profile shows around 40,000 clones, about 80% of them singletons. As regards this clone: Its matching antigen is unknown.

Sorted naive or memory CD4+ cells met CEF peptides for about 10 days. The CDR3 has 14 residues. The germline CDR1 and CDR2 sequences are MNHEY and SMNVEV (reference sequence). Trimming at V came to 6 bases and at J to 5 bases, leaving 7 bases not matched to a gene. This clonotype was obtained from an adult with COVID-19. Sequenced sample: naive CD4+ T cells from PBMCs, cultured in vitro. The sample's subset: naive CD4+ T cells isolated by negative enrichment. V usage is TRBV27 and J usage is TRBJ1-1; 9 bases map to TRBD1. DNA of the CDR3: TGTGCCAGCAGGCCCTTCGACAGGGGGACTGAAGCTTTCTTT. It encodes CASRPFDRGTEAFF.